This T cell receptor beta chain came from a study of cytomegalovirus exposure and HLA in healthy donors. This clone came up once. Its antigen remains unknown. Study outcomes and limitations: TRBV6-2, TRBV6-3 and other indistinguishable V segments were excluded. The number of N-insertions in an Asian-associated ancestry cluster was reportedly below the roughly 670-donor mean in a later analysis. In a later analysis, V- and J-gene trimming of beta chains associated with a DCLRE1C missense variant, replicated independently.

Primers: 60 Vbeta forward and 13 Jbeta reverse. Measured with immunoSEQ multiplex PCR; TCRdb has only the in-frame clones, and not every one. The repertoire includes 120,000 or so clones, about 80% of them detected once, and around 3.6% sits in the top ten. This CDR3 has 15 residues. V was clipped by 4 bases and J by 0 bases, with 11 bases between them. Germline CDR1 is MDHEN and CDR2 is SYDVKM. This receptor was identified in a man between 25 and 39 years old in good health and CMV-seronegative. Specimen: PBMCs. The rearrangement uses TRBV28 and TRBJ2-3; possibly TRBD2 for D (6 bases). CDR3 sequence reads: CASSSPGLSTDTQYF. CDR3 nucleotide sequence: TGTGCCAGCAGTTCCCCGGGACTCAGCACAGATACGCAGTATTTT.